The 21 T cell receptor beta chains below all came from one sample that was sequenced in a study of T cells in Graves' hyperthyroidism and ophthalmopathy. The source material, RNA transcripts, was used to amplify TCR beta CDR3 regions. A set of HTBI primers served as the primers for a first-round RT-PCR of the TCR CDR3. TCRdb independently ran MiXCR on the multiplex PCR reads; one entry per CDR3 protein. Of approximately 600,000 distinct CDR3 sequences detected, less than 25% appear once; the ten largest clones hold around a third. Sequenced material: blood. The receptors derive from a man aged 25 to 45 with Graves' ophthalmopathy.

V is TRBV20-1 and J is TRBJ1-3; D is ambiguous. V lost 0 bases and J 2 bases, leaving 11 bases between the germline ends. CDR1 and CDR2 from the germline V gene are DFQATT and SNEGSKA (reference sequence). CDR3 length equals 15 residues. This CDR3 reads CSARDPGVPGNTIYF. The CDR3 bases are TGCAGTGCTAGAGACCCCGGGGTTCCTGGAAACACCATATATTTT.

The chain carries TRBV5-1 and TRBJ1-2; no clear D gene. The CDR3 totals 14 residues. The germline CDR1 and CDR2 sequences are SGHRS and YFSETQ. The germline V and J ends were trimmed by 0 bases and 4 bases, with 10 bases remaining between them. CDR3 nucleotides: TGCGCCAGCAGCTTGGAGACGGGAAGCTATGGCTACACCTTC. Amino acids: CASSLETGSYGYTF.

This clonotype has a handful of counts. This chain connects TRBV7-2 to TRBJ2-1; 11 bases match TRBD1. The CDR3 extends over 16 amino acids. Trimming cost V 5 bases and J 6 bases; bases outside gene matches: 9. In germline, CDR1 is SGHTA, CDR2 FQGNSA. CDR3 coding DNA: TGTGCCAGCAGCACACGACCCGGGACAGGGGGCAATGAGCAGTTCTTC. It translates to CASSTRPGTGGNEQFF.

The CDR3 DNA follows: TGCGCCAGCAGCCTACGGGACCGCACTGAAGCTTTCTTT. Amino acids: CASSLRDRTEAFF. This chain links TRBV5-1 with TRBJ1-1, with D maybe TRBD1 (5 bases). With 4 bases removed from V and 4 bases from J, the gap between germline ends came to 11 bases. Germline V gene lookup returns CDR1 SGHRS and CDR2 YFSETQ. The CDR3 totals 13 residues.

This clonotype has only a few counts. The CDR3 DNA sequence: TGTGCCAGCAGCTTAGCCCCAAGGGCCCTCCAGGGCTATGAGCAGTTCTTC. It encodes CASSLAPRALQGYEQFF. The V gene is TRBV11-2, the J gene TRBJ2-1; a weak D match, TRBD1 (5 bases). The CDR3 runs to 17 residues. The germline CDR1 and CDR2 sequences are SGHAT and FQNNGV. V shed 1 base and J shed 8 bases, with 21 bases lying between them.

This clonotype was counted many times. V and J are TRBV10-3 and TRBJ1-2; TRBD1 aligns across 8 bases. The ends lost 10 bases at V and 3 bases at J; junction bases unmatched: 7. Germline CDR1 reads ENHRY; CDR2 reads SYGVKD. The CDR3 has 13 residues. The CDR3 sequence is CATKPQGDYGYTF. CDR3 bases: TGTGCCACCAAACCACAGGGGGACTATGGCTACACCTTC.

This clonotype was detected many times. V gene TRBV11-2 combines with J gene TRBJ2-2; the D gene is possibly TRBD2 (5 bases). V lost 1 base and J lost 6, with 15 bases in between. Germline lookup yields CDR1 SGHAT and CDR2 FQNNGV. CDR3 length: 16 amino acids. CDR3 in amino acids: CASSLASEGGSGELFF. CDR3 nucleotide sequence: TGTGCCAGCAGCTTAGCCTCGGAAGGAGGTTCCGGGGAGCTGTTTTTT.

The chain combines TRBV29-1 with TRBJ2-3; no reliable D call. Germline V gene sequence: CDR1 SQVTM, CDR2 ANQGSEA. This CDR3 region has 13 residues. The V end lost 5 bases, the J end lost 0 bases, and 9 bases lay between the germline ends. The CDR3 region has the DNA TGCAGCGTTTGCGGAGCTAGCACAGATACGCAGTATTTT. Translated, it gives CSVCGASTDTQYF.

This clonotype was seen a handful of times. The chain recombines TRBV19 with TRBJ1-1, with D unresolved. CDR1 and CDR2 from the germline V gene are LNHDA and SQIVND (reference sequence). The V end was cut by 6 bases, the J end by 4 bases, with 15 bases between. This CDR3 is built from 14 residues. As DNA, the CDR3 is TGTGCCAGTAGGCGTACGGGGATGGGCACTGAAGCTTTCTTT. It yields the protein CASRRTGMGTEAFF.

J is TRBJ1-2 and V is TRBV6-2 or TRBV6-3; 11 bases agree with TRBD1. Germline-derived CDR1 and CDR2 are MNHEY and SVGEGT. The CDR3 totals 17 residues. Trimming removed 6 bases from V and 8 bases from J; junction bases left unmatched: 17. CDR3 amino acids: CASRSAGQGALGGGYTF. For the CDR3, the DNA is TGTGCCAGCAGATCAGCAGGACAGGGGGCGCTCGGTGGCGGCTACACCTTC.

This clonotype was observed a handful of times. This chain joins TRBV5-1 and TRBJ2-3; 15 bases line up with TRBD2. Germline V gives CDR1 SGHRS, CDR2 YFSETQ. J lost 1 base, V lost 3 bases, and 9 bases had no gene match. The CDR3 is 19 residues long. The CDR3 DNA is TGCGCCAGCAGCTCCGGACTAGCGGGAGGGCCGGTCGGCACAGATACGCAGTATTTT. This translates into CASSSGLAGGPVGTDTQYF.

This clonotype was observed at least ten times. This CDR3 is CSVGLAGRGEQFF. The DNA for the CDR3 is TGCAGCGTTGGACTAGCGGGAAGGGGTGAGCAGTTCTTC. This chain uses TRBV29-1 with TRBJ2-1, with 11 bases that match TRBD2. CDR3 length: 13 amino acids. Germline-derived CDR1 and CDR2 are SQVTM and ANQGSEA. Germline trimming cut 4 bases from V and 9 bases from J; bases unmatched to any gene: 5.

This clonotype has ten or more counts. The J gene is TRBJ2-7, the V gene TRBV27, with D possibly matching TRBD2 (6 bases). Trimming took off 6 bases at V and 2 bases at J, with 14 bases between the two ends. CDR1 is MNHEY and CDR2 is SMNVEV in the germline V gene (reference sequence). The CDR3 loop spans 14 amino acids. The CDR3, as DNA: TGTGCCAGCAGACCTGGGACTTCCCCCTACGAGCAGTACTTC. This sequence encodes CASRPGTSPYEQYF.

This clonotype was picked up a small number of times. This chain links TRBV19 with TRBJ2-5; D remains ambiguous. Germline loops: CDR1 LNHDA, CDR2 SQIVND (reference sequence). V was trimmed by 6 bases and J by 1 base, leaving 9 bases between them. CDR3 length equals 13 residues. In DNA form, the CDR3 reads TGTGCCAGTAGATCGGGCAGCCAAGAGACCCAGTACTTC. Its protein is CASRSGSQETQYF.

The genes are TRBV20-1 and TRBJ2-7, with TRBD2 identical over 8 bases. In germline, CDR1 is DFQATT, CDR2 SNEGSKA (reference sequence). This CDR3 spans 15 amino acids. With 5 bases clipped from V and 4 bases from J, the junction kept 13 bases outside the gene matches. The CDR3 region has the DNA TGCAGTGCTGGGGGACCGGGACTAGTGATGTACGAGCAGTACTTC. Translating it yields CSAGGPGLVMYEQYF.

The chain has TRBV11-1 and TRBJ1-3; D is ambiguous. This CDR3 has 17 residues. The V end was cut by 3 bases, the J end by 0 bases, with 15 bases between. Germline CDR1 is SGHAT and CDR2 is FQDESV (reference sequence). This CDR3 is CASSFDRSMFSGNTIYF. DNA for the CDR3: TGTGCCAGCAGCTTCGATCGGTCCATGTTCTCTGGAAACACCATATATTTT.

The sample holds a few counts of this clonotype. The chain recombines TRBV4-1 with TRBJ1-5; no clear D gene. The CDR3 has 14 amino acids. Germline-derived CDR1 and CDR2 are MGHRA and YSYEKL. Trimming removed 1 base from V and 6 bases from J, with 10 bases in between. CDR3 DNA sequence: TGCGCCAGCAGCCAAGCGGCCGGGGTTCAGCCCCAGCATTTT. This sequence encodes CASSQAAGVQPQHF.

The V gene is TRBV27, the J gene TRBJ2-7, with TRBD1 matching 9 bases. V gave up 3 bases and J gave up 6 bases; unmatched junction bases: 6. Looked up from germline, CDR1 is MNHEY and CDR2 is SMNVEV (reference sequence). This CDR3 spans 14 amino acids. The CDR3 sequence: CASSFSTGGGEQYF. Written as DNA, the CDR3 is TGTGCCAGCAGTTTTAGTACAGGGGGCGGCGAGCAGTACTTC.

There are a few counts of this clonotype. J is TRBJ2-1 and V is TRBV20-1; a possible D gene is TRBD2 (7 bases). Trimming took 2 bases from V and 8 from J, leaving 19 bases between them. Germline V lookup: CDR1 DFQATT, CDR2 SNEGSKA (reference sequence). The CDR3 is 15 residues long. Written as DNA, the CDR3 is TGCAGTGCTAGATTCTCGGGGAGGGGGATCGATGAGCAGTTCTTC. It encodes CSARFSGRGIDEQFF.

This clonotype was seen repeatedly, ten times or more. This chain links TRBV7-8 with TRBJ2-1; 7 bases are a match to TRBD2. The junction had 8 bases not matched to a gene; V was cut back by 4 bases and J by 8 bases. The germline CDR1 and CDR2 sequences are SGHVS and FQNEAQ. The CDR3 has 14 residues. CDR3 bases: TGTGCCAGCAGCTACTCTCGACGGGAGGATGAGCAGTTCTTC. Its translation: CASSYSRREDEQFF.

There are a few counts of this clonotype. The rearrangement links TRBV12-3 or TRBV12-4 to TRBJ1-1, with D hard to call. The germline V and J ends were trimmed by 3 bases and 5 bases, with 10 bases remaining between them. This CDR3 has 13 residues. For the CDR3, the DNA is TGTGCCAGCAGTTTGGGCAGACGGACTGAAGCTTTCTTT. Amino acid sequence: CASSLGRRTEAFF.